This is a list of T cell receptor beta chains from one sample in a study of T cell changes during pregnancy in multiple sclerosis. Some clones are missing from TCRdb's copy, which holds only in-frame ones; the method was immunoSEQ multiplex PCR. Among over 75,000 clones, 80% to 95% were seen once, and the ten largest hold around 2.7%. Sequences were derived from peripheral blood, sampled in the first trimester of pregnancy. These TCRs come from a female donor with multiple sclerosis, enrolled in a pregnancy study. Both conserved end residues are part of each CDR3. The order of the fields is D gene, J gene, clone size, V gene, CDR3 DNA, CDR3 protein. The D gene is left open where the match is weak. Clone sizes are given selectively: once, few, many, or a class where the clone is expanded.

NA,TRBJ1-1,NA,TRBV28,TGTGCCAGCAGACGCGTATTCGGTGAAGCTTTCTTT,CASRRVFGEAFF
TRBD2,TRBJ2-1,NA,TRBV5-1,TGCGCCAGCAGCTACGGACTAGCGGCTGTCTCCTACAATGAGCAGTTCTTC,CASSYGLAAVSYNEQFF
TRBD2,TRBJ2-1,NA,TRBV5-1,TGCGCCAGCAGCTTGGTAGCGGGGGACAATGAGCAGTTCTTC,CASSLVAGDNEQFF
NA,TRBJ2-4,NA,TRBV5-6,TGTGCCAGCAGCCCACACCTCGACAGACCTCTAGCCAAAAACATTCAGTACTTC,CASSPHLDRPLAKNIQYF
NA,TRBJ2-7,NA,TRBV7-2,TGTGCCAGCAGCTTAGGTACTGAGGGTTTACAATACTTC,CASSLGTEGLQYF
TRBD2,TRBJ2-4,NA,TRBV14,TGTGCCAGCAGCCACCGTATAGCGGGAGCCAAAAACATTCAGTACTTC,CASSHRIAGAKNIQYF
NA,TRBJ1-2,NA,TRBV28,TGTGCCAGCAGTGGATCGGGAGCTAACTATGGCTACACCTTC,CASSGSGANYGYTF
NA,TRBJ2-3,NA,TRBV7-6,TGTGCCAGCAGCTCCGCTAGGGATACGCAGTATTTT,CASSSARDTQYF
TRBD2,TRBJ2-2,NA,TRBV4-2,TGTGCCAGCAGCCAAGGGACTAGCGGAAACACCGGGGAGCTGTTTTTT,CASSQGTSGNTGELFF
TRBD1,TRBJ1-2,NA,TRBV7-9,TGTGCCAGCAGCGGACCGCCGACAGGGCACCTCTTTGGTGGCTACACCTTC,CASSGPPTGHLFGGYTF
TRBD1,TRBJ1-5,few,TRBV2,TGTGCCAGCAGGTACGACAGGGGTAATCAGCCCCAGCATTTT,CASRYDRGNQPQHF
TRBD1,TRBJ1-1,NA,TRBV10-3,TGTGCCATCAGACAGGGGGCCGGAACTGAAGCTTTCTTT,CAIRQGAGTEAFF
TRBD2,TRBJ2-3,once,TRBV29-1,TGCAGCGTTGAGTCCGGGACTAGCGGGAGTAATACGCAGTATTTT,CSVESGTSGSNTQYF
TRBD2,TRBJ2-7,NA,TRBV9,TGTGCCAGCAGCGTGAGCCTAGCGGGAGGGCCTTACGAGCAGTACTTC,CASSVSLAGGPYEQYF
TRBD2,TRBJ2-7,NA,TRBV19,TGTGCCAGTAGTATGATAGTGGGACTAAAATTCGAGCAGTACTTC,CASSMIVGLKFEQYF
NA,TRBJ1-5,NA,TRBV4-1,TGCGCCAGCAGCCAACTGGGACACTCTAGCAATCAGCCCCAGCATTTT,CASSQLGHSSNQPQHF
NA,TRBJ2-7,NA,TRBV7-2,TGTGCCAGCAGCCTGGGCCAGCCTTCACTCCCCTACGAGCAGTACTTC,CASSLGQPSLPYEQYF
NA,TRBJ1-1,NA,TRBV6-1,TGTGCCAGCAGCCCCGAGACATCGTACACTGAAGCTTTCTTT,CASSPETSYTEAFF
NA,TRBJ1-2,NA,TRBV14,TGTGCCAGCAGCCAAGATTTTTTATATGGCTACACCTTC,CASSQDFLYGYTF
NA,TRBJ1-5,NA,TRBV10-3,TGTGCCACGCAGCGGGGGAACAATCAGCCCCAGCATTTT,CATQRGNNQPQHF
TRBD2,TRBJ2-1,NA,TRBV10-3,TGTGCCATCACCGGAGCGGGAGGGCTGGACGGTGAGCAGTTCTTC,CAITGAGGLDGEQFF
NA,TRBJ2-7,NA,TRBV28,TGTGCCAGCAGTCACATGTCCGGGGACTTCCGTGACTACGAGCAGTACTTC,CASSHMSGDFRDYEQYF
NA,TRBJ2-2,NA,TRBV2,TGTGCCAGCATGTCGGAGGCCGGGGAGCTGTTTTTT,CASMSEAGELFF
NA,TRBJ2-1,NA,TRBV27,TGTGCCAGCAGTTTAAGCACAGTCAATGAGCAGTTCTTC,CASSLSTVNEQFF
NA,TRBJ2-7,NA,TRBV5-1,TGCGCCAGCAGCTCAGACAGCTTACTCTACGAGCAGTACTTC,CASSSDSLLYEQYF
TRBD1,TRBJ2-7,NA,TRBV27,TGTGCCAGCAGTTTATACCCGACAGGGTCAGGTGCAAGCTCCTACGAGCAGTACTTC,CASSLYPTGSGASSYEQYF
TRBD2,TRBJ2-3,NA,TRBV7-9,TGTGCCAGCCGCACCTTCGGACTAGCGGGAGGCAGTGAAGATACGCAGTATTTT,CASRTFGLAGGSEDTQYF
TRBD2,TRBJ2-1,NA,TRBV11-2,TGTGCCAGCAGCTTAGAAGTTACTAGCGTCTACAATGAGCAGTTCTTC,CASSLEVTSVYNEQFF
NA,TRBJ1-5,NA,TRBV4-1,TGCGCCAGCAGCCAAGATAGCAGGGGCAATCAGCCCCAGCATTTT,CASSQDSRGNQPQHF
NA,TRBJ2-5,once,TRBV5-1,TGCGCCAGCAGCAACAGGGTGATTAAAGAGACCCAGTACTTC,CASSNRVIKETQYF
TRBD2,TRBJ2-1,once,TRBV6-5,TGTGCCAGCAGTTTCGGACTAGCGGATTACAATGAGCAGTTCTTC,CASSFGLADYNEQFF